Listed below are T cell receptor beta chains from one sample, sequenced in a study of shared clonotypes between healthy human individuals. Measured with immunoSEQ multiplex PCR; TCRdb has only the in-frame clones, and not every one. The sample shows about 2.4 million clones, more than 90% of them seen only once. Specimen: naive CD4+ T cells sorted from blood. The receptors originated from a man between 18 and 35 years old in good health. Both conserved end residues are part of each CDR3. D genes are given only for firm matches. The size of a clone is reported for some rows only, either as once, few or many, or as a class for expanded clones.

CASSYSNEKLFF,TGCGCCAGCAGCTACAGTAATGAAAAACTGTTTTTT,NA,NA,TRBV5-1,TRBJ1-4
CASSGVGGRSSYEQYF,TGTGCCAGCAGTGGGGTAGGGGGACGGTCGTCCTACGAGCAGTACTTC,NA,NA,TRBV25-1,TRBJ2-7
CASSYKRGPTYEQYF,TGTGCCAGCAGTTACAAGCGGGGGCCCACCTACGAGCAGTACTTC,few,TRBD2,TRBV6-5,TRBJ2-7
CASSPVPVNIQYF,TGTGCCAGCAGCCCAGTCCCAGTAAACATTCAGTACTTC,NA,NA,TRBV7-2,TRBJ2-4
CASSTGTSDEQFF,TGCGCCAGCAGCACCGGGACTAGCGATGAGCAGTTCTTC,NA,TRBD2,TRBV10-1,TRBJ2-1
CASSVVSRADTQYF,TGTGCCAGCAGCGTAGTCTCCCGGGCAGATACGCAGTATTTT,NA,NA,TRBV9,TRBJ2-3
CASSRSRGTDTGELFF,TGCGCCAGCAGCAGATCCCGGGGGACGGACACCGGGGAGCTGTTTTTT,NA,NA,TRBV5-1,TRBJ2-2
CASSSQGQVGNTIYF,TGTGCCAGCAGCTCCCAGGGCCAGGTTGGAAACACCATATATTTT,NA,NA,TRBV9,TRBJ1-3
CASSQLTGGGTDTQYF,TGTGCCAGCAGCCAACTAACTGGAGGGGGCACAGATACGCAGTATTTT,NA,NA,TRBV4-2,TRBJ2-3
CASSFRTGGEQYF,TGCGCCAGCAGCTTTCGGACAGGGGGCGAGCAGTACTTC,NA,TRBD1,TRBV5-1,TRBJ2-7
CASSVGGSGNTIYF,TGCGCCAGCAGCGTAGGTGGCTCTGGAAACACCATATATTTT,NA,NA,TRBV5-1,TRBJ1-3
CASSQDPGRAYEQYF,TGCGCCAGCAGCCAAGATCCCGGCAGGGCCTACGAGCAGTACTTC,NA,NA,TRBV4-1,TRBJ2-7
CARSPSNVDTEAFF,TGTGCCCGATCCCCCTCTAACGTAGACACTGAAGCTTTCTTT,NA,NA,TRBV7-9,TRBJ1-1
CASSFDRGLGEQYF,TGTGCCAGCAGCTTTGATCGGGGATTGGGGGAGCAGTACTTC,NA,NA,TRBV5-6,TRBJ2-7
CAISGTGTDPYEQYF,TGTGCCATCAGTGGGACCGGGACAGATCCCTACGAGCAGTACTTC,once,TRBD1,TRBV10-3,TRBJ2-7
CASSPGNRDPTEAFF,TGTGCCAGCAGCCCAGGGAATCGGGACCCCACTGAAGCTTTCTTT,NA,NA,TRBV9,TRBJ1-1
CASSLSGYTF,TGTGCCAGCAGCTTGTCTGGCTACACCTTC,NA,NA,TRBV5-8,TRBJ1-2
CASSIRRGTEAFF,TGTGCCAGTAGTATACGTCGGGGGACTGAAGCTTTCTTT,few,NA,TRBV19,TRBJ1-1
CASSLAGRATDTQYF,TGCGCCAGCAGCTTGGCCGGCAGGGCAACAGATACGCAGTATTTT,NA,NA,TRBV5-1,TRBJ2-3
CASSQSGVAGELFF,TGTGCCAGCAGCCAATCGGGGGTGGCCGGGGAGCTGTTTTTT,NA,NA,TRBV14,TRBJ2-2
CASSQVMGSPLHF,TGTGCCAGCAGCCAAGTCATGGGTTCACCCCTCCACTTT,NA,NA,TRBV14,TRBJ1-6
CASRLEGGPSDTQYF,TGCGCCAGCAGGCTAGAGGGTGGGCCGAGCGATACGCAGTATTTT,NA,NA,TRBV4-1,TRBJ2-3
CASRVAGDTGELFF,TGCGCCAGCAGAGTAGCGGGAGATACCGGGGAGCTGTTTTTT,NA,TRBD2,TRBV10-1,TRBJ2-2
CAWTHSRGTATQYF,TGTGCCTGGACTCACTCTCGCGGGACTGCGACGCAGTACTTC,once,NA,TRBV30,TRBJ2-7
CASSWRQGYNSPLHF,TGTGCCAGCAGCTGGAGACAGGGTTATAATTCACCCCTCCACTTT,NA,TRBD1,TRBV7-2,TRBJ1-6
CAWRGTFFLNTEAFF,TGTGCCTGGAGAGGGACCTTTTTTTTGAACACTGAAGCTTTCTTT,NA,NA,TRBV30,TRBJ1-1
CASSLEGGQPQHF,TGTGCCAGCAGCTTGGAGGGGGGACAGCCCCAGCATTTT,NA,NA,TRBV5-8,TRBJ1-5
CASRTSANSYEQYF,TGTGCCAGCAGAACTAGCGCGAACTCCTACGAGCAGTACTTC,NA,TRBD2,TRBV7-9,TRBJ2-7
CASSERKTGAYSNQPQHF,TGTGCCAGCAGTGAAAGGAAGACAGGGGCCTATAGCAATCAGCCCCAGCATTTT,NA,TRBD1,TRBV6-1,TRBJ1-5
CASSLLGGEGEAFF,TGTGCCAGCAGCTTGCTTGGGGGAGAAGGTGAAGCTTTCTTT,NA,NA,TRBV5-6,TRBJ1-1
CASSSVGSEQYF,TGTGCCAGCAGTTCGGTGGGCTCCGAGCAGTACTTC,NA,NA,TRBV6-1,TRBJ2-7
CASSDLPGAGELFF,TGTGCCAGCAGCGATCTCCCGGGCGCCGGGGAGCTGTTTTTT,NA,NA,TRBV9,TRBJ2-2
CASSPNRAGYNEQFF,TGTGCCAGCAGCCCGAACCGGGCAGGCTACAATGAGCAGTTCTTC,NA,NA,TRBV11-3,TRBJ2-1
CASSWRGSGNEKLFF,TGTGCCAGCAGCTGGAGGGGGTCGGGGAATGAAAAACTGTTTTTT,NA,NA,TRBV7-2,TRBJ1-4
CASSPGSSQPQHF,TGTGCCAGCTCACCAGGCTCGTCTCAGCCCCAGCATTTT,few,NA,TRBV18,TRBJ1-5
CASSAGWGTGELFF,TGTGCCAGCAGCGCCGGATGGGGCACCGGGGAGCTGTTTTTT,NA,NA,TRBV9,TRBJ2-2
CASRPASDTQYF,TGCGCCAGCAGGCCGGCATCGGATACGCAGTATTTT,NA,NA,TRBV5-1,TRBJ2-3
CASSLVWFRGLQETQYF,TGTGCCAGCAGCTTAGTATGGTTTAGGGGCCTCCAAGAGACCCAGTACTTC,NA,NA,TRBV13,TRBJ2-5
CASSFRVRDSASYEQYF,TGTGCCAGCAGTTTCCGAGTCCGGGACAGTGCCTCCTACGAGCAGTACTTC,NA,TRBD1,TRBV27,TRBJ2-7
CASSPGTENTEAFF,TGTGCCAGCTCACCCGGGACGGAGAACACTGAAGCTTTCTTT,NA,NA,TRBV18,TRBJ1-1
CASSWGHGSNQPQHF,TGTGCCAGCTCGTGGGGTCACGGGAGCAATCAGCCCCAGCATTTT,NA,NA,TRBV11-3,TRBJ1-5
CASSQSQGIISGNTIYF,TGTGCCAGCAGTCAATCGCAGGGAATTATTTCTGGAAACACCATATATTTT,once,NA,TRBV2,TRBJ1-3
CASSVGQGDLGYGYTF,TGTGCCAGCAGTGTGGGACAGGGGGATTTGGGCTATGGCTACACCTTC,NA,TRBD1,TRBV6-1,TRBJ1-2
CASSHPDRREQYF,TGCGCCAGCAGCCACCCTGACAGGCGAGAGCAGTACTTC,NA,NA,TRBV4-1,TRBJ2-5
CASPTALFEKLFF,TGTGCCAGCCCGACAGCCCTCTTTGAAAAACTGTTTTTT,NA,NA,TRBV6-1,TRBJ1-4
CASSPGTAISTGELFF,TGTGCCAGCAGCCCGGGGACAGCTATTAGCACCGGGGAGCTGTTTTTT,NA,TRBD1,TRBV11-2,TRBJ2-2
CASSLALLQQFF,TGTGCCAGCAGCTTAGCGCTTTTGCAGCAGTTCTTC,NA,NA,TRBV7-2,TRBJ2-1
CASSLDGGSGRDSYNEQFF,TGTGCCAGCAGCTTAGACGGAGGTTCAGGGCGGGACTCCTACAATGAGCAGTTCTTC,once,NA,TRBV11-2,TRBJ2-1